The next 5 T cell receptor beta chains were all read from a single sample in a study of cytomegalovirus exposure and HLA in healthy donors. Produced via immunoSEQ multiplex PCR; TCRdb's table is partial and in-frame only. The sample includes a few hundred thousand clones, over 75% of them seen just once. Sequenced sample: PBMCs. All receptors derive from a woman younger than 35 in good health and CMV-seronegative.

The J gene is TRBJ2-5, the V gene TRBV27; D possibly corresponds to TRBD2 (5 bases). The ends were cut back, 5 bases at V and 2 bases at J, with 12 bases in the middle. CDR3 length equals 14 residues. Germline V gives CDR1 MNHEY, CDR2 SMNVEV (reference sequence). CDR3 in amino acids: CASSRVGKQETQYF. The CDR3 DNA reads as TGTGCCAGCAGTCGCGTCGGGAAACAAGAGACCCAGTACTTC.

The rearrangement joins TRBV6-6 to TRBJ2-1, with TRBD1 identical over 7 bases. Germline lookup yields CDR1 MNHNY and CDR2 SVGAGI (reference sequence). The CDR3 extends over 12 amino acids. Trimming removed 5 bases from V and 6 bases from J; junction bases left unmatched: 1. CDR3 protein: CASSRTGNEQFF. Here the CDR3 DNA reads TGTGCCAGCAGTAGGACAGGCAATGAGCAGTTCTTC.

This chain links TRBV27 with TRBJ2-3; weak D call: TRBD1 (6 bases). Trimming cost V 2 bases and J 9 bases, with 15 bases left between them. From germline, CDR1 is MNHEY and CDR2 SMNVEV (reference sequence). The CDR3 extends over 14 amino acids. The CDR3 sequence is CASSLGRNQGTQYF. CDR3 DNA sequence: TGTGCCAGCAGTTTAGGGAGAAACCAGGGGACGCAGTATTTT.

The chain combines TRBV10-3 with TRBJ2-3; possibly TRBD1 for D (7 bases). This CDR3 has 12 amino acids. Germline lookup yields CDR1 ENHRY and CDR2 SYGVKD. With 11 bases removed from V and 3 bases from J, the gap between germline ends came to 12 bases. CDR3 coding DNA: TGTGCCTCCAGGGGGGAAACAGATACGCAGTATTTT. This sequence encodes CASRGETDTQYF.

On this clone: Its ends do not fully match the called genes, so a read error is possible. CDR3 DNA sequence: TGTGCTAGCAGCTTAGGGGAGGGGGGTGAGCAGTTCTTC. This translates into CASSLGEGGEQFF. The chain carries TRBV7-7 and TRBJ2-1, with D tentatively TRBD2 (7 bases). CDR3 length: 13 amino acids. The germline V gene encodes CDR1 SSHAT and CDR2 FNYEAQ (reference sequence). Combining the CDR3 with reference TRBV7-7 and TRBJ2-1 gives the whole variable domain GAGVSQSPRYKVTKRGQDVTLRCDPISSHATLYWYQQALGQGPEFLTYFNYEAQPDKSGLPSDRFSAERPEGSISTLTIQRTEQRDSAMYRCASSLGEGGEQFFGPGTRLTVL.